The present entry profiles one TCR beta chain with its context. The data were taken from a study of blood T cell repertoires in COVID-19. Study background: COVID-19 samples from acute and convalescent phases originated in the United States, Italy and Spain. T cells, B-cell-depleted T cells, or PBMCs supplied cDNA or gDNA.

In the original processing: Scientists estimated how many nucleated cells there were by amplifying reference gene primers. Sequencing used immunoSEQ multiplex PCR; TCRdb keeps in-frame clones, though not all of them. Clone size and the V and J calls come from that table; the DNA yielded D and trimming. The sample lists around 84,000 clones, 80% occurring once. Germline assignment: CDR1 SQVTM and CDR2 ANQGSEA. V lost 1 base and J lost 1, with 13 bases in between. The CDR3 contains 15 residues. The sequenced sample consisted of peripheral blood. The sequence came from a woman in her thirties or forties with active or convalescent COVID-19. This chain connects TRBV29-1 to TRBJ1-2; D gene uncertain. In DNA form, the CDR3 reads TGCAGCGTTGAAGGGGCCGGAGGGTATAACTATGGCTACACCTTC. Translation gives CSVEGAGGYNYGYTF. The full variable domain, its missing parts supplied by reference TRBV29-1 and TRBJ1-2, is SAVISQKPSRDICQRGTSLTIQCQVDSQVTMMFWYRQQPGQSLTLIATANQGSEATYESGFVIDKFPISRPNLTFSTLTVSNMSPEDSSIYLCSVEGAGGYNYGYTFGSGTRLTVV.